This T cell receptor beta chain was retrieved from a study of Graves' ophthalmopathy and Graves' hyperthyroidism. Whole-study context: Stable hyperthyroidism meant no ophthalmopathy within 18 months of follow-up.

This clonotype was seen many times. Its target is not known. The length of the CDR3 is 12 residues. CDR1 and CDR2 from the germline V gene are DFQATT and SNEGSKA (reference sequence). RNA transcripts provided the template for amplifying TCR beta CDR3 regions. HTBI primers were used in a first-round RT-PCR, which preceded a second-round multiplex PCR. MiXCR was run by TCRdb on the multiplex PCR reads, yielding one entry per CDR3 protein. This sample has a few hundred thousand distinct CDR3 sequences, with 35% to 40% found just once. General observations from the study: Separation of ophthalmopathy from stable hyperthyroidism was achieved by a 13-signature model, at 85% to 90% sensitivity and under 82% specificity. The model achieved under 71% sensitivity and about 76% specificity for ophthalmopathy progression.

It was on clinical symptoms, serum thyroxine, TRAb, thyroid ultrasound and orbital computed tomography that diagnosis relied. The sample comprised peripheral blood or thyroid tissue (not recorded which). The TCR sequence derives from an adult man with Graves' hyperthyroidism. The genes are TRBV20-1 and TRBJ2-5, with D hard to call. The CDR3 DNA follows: TGCAGCGCCTACGAAAGTCAAGAGACCCAGTACTTC. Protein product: CSAYESQETQYF.